This TCR beta chain emerged from a study of CD8 T cells in ankylosing spondylitis. Libraries of TCR beta came from quantitative 5'-RACE with molecular barcodes. One entry per CDR3 protein results from TCRdb running MiXCR on the 5' RACE reads. The profile shows fewer than 400,000 distinct CDR3 sequences, approximately 20% of them singletons. This clonotype was counted a few times. What it recognizes is unknown. The CDR3 has 15 amino acids. V lost 2 bases and J lost 7, with 15 bases in between. Germline lookup yields CDR1 KGHSH and CDR2 LQKENI. Overall study results and limits: Disease-linked clones were CD8+ and relatively rare in peripheral blood. Matched synovial fluid from ankylosing spondylitis patients was reported to be enriched for disease-linked clones. Seemingly characteristic of ankylosing spondylitis blood was a TCR beta motif consisting of several highly homologous variants. Reactive arthritis synovial fluid and blood were previously reported to contain some motif variants.

This TCR came from a male donor with ankylosing spondylitis. Sequenced material: blood, either unsorted or a sorted T cell fraction (not recorded which). V and J are TRBV18 and TRBJ1-5; a weak D match, TRBD1 (6 bases). The CDR3 region has the DNA TGTGCCAGCTCACCAGGGAGGAGGGGACAACAGCCCCAGCATTTT. Its translation is CASSPGRRGQQPQHF. Variable domain in full (rest from reference TRBV18 and TRBJ1-5): NAGVMQNPRHLVRRRGQEARLRCSPMKGHSHVYWYRQLPEEGLKFMVYLQKENIIDESGMPKERFSAEFPKEGPSILRIQQVVRGDSAAYFCASSPGRRGQQPQHFGDGTRLSIL.